This TCR beta chain is from a study of quantifying T cell responses using KT2 cells. Study information: cDNA was made from DNase-treated RNA using alpha and beta constant primers.

This clonotype was counted a few times. Its antigen is unknown. Whole-study findings and limits: Very high KT2 spike-in numbers caused saturation in KT2 sequence detection.

The sample is PBMC spiked with counted cells of clone KT2. A range of KT2-to-PBMC ratios was made using fixed PBMC numbers. A single-stranded UMI oligo with SP2 sequence was ligated to cDNA 3' ends. An equimolar mix of RC1.1 and RC1.2 primed the beta chain across TRBC1 and TRBC2. One entry per CDR3 protein, called by TCRdb with MiXCR from the UMI-ligation and nested PCR reads. This table has 40,000 or so distinct CDR3 sequences, over 15% appearing once. The ends were cut back, 7 bases at V and 13 bases at J, with 24 bases in the middle. This CDR3 has 14 amino acids. The V gene's germline CDR1 is SGHRS and CDR2 YFSETQ.

The sample was PBMCs spiked with cells of the T cell clone KT2. This chain links TRBV5-1 with TRBJ2-4; D perhaps matches TRBD2 (5 bases). The TCR comes from a human donor. The CDR3 coding sequence is TGCGCCAGCGACCCGACGGACTCCAGGCTTCTGCAGTACTTC. Its protein is CASDPTDSRLLQYF.